This T cell receptor beta chain comes out of a study of beta chain features in type 1 diabetes. This clone was detected only a few times. The antigen is not known. All of the isolated RNA was reverse transcribed, so expressed TCRB transcripts were sequenced. TCRdb's copy holds only in-frame clones and misses some; the assay was immunoSEQ multiplex PCR. The table shows around 360,000 clones, with roughly 12% occurring only once. CDR3 length equals 12 residues. V shed 4 bases and J shed 5 bases, with 3 bases lying between them. Germline lookup yields CDR1 MNHEY and CDR2 SVGAGI. Each of the CD4+ naive, central memory, regulatory and stem cell-like memory populations was sorted via CD45RO/CCR7/CD25/CD127/CD95/CD27. Whole-study findings and limits: Moderately but significantly shorter TCRB CDR3s were found in Type 1 diabetes patients in all four CD4+ subsets.

The sequenced material came from naive CD4+ T cells from blood. The J gene is TRBJ1-6, the V gene TRBV6-5; no reliable D call. This TCR was recovered from a woman aged 18 to 35 with type 1 diabetes. CDR3 in amino acids: CASSLNNSPLHF. CDR3 nucleotide sequence: TGTGCCAGCAGTTTAAATAATTCACCCCTCCACTTT.